This is a list of T cell receptor beta chains from one sample in a study of shared clonotypes between healthy human individuals. Using immunoSEQ multiplex PCR, the repertoire was profiled, and TCRdb retains in-frame clones only, with some absent. In the table there are fewer than 650,000 clones, around 80% of which are singletons. The sample was PBMCs. Source of these receptors: a middle-aged woman in good health. Some clones in this sample may be carry-over from other donors' samples. The CDR3 runs from the conserved cysteine through the conserved F or W. Each record gives: D gene, V gene, J gene, CDR3 protein, CDR3 DNA. D genes are given only for firm matches.

d_call: -; v_call: TRBV6-5; j_call: TRBJ2-6; cdr3_aa: CASSSGSGANVLTF; cdr3_nt: TGTGCCAGCAGTTCAGGCTCTGGGGCCAACGTCCTGACTTTC
d_call: -; v_call: TRBV6-1; j_call: TRBJ2-7; cdr3_aa: CASRNGPTPSYEQYF; cdr3_nt: TGTGCCAGCAGGAACGGGCCTACCCCCTCTTACGAGCAGTACTTC
d_call: -; v_call: TRBV28; j_call: TRBJ2-1; cdr3_aa: CASLNREFEQFF; cdr3_nt: TGTGCCAGCCTTAACAGGGAATTTGAGCAGTTCTTC
d_call: -; v_call: TRBV7-9; j_call: TRBJ2-1; cdr3_aa: CASSLGDYNEQFF; cdr3_nt: TGTGCCAGCAGCTTAGGGGACTACAATGAGCAGTTCTTC
d_call: TRBD2; v_call: TRBV6-5; j_call: TRBJ2-3; cdr3_aa: CASSPSGTTDTQYF; cdr3_nt: TGTGCCAGCAGTCCTAGCGGGACCACAGATACGCAGTATTTT
d_call: TRBD1; v_call: TRBV27; j_call: TRBJ2-7; cdr3_aa: CASRPTGVPYEQYF; cdr3_nt: TGTGCCAGCAGACCGACAGGGGTCCCCTACGAGCAGTACTTC
d_call: -; v_call: TRBV28; j_call: TRBJ1-1; cdr3_aa: CASQQNLNTEAFF; cdr3_nt: TGTGCCAGCCAGCAAAATTTGAACACTGAAGCTTTCTTT
d_call: -; v_call: TRBV19; j_call: TRBJ1-4; cdr3_aa: CASSVQDREKLFF; cdr3_nt: TGTGCCAGTAGTGTGCAGGACCGGGAAAAACTGTTTTTT
d_call: TRBD1; v_call: TRBV5-6; j_call: TRBJ2-1; cdr3_aa: CASSLGQGATEQFF; cdr3_nt: TGTGCCAGCAGCTTGGGACAGGGGGCTACTGAGCAGTTCTTC
d_call: TRBD2; v_call: TRBV15; j_call: TRBJ2-1; cdr3_aa: CATSILLAGGINEQFF; cdr3_nt: TGTGCCACCAGCATCTTACTAGCGGGAGGCATAAATGAGCAGTTCTTC
d_call: TRBD2; v_call: TRBV7-2; j_call: TRBJ2-3; cdr3_aa: CASSPETSGQTQYF; cdr3_nt: TGTGCCAGCAGCCCAGAGACTAGCGGACAAACGCAGTATTTT